Listed below are T cell receptor beta chains from one sample, sequenced in a study of T-cell reconstitution after alpha-beta-depleted transplantation in children. TCRdb re-derived calls from the PCR reads in MiXCR, one entry per CDR3 protein. The sample has some 830,000 distinct CDR3 sequences; under 20% are singletons. The source was PBMCs, mostly from graft donor cells, collected 360 days after TCRalphabeta/CD19-depleted stem cell transplant. The receptor set was obtained from a male patient under 18 who had a stem cell transplant for acute lymphoblastic leukemia, so the T cells may come from the graft donor. Each CDR3 is given with its conserved first and last residue. D genes are given only for firm matches. Where a row states a size, it is once, few, many or the class of an expanded clone; other rows omit it.

11	TRBD2	many	TRBJ2-5	TRBV29-1	TGCAGCGTCTGGGGAGGGAAGACCCAGTACTTC	CSVWGGKTQYF
15	NA	many	TRBJ2-3	TRBV6-5	TGTGCCAGCAGTCATGAGGGGGTCCTGACAGATACGCAGTATTTT	CASSHEGVLTDTQYF
18	NA	NA	TRBJ1-5	TRBV18	TGTGCCAGCTCACTTGGACAGCGGAGGAGTTATAGCAATCAGCCCCAGCATTTT	CASSLGQRRSYSNQPQHF
15	NA	few	TRBJ2-5	TRBV5-6	TGTGCCAGCAGCTTAGGAGGGCCAGGCGGGGAGACCCAGTACTTC	CASSLGGPGGETQYF
16	NA	NA	TRBJ2-1	TRBV29-1	TGCAGCGCCAGTACCCTTATAGCCCTTAGTTACAATGAGCAGTTCTTC	CSASTLIALSYNEQFF
16	TRBD2	NA	TRBJ2-1	TRBV12-3/TRBV12-4	TGTGCCAGCAGTTTAGTTCCTAGCGGGAGGGCCGATGAGCAGTTCTTC	CASSLVPSGRADEQFF
15	NA	few	TRBJ2-2	TRBV24-1	TGTGCCACCAGTGACCCCTCGCGGGACACCGGGGAGCTGTTTTTT	CATSDPSRDTGELFF
14	NA	NA	TRBJ2-3	TRBV3-1	TGTGCCAGCAGCCCCCCGGCCCGAGGAGATACGCAGTATTTT	CASSPPARGDTQYF
16	TRBD1	few	TRBJ2-2	TRBV7-3	TGTGCCAGCAGCGATCCAGGGGGCTTCAGCACCGGGGAGCTGTTTTTT	CASSDPGGFSTGELFF
13	NA	few	TRBJ2-1	TRBV24-1	TGTGCCACCAGTGATGAACTTAGCGTAGAGCAGTTCTTC	CATSDELSVEQFF
16	TRBD2	NA	TRBJ2-1	TRBV12-3/TRBV12-4	TGTGCCAGCAGTACGGGGGTGGCTAGCGGTTACAATGAGCAGTTCTTC	CASSTGVASGYNEQFF
20	TRBD2	many	TRBJ2-1	TRBV9	TGTGCCAGCAGTCCACATATTGGACTAGCGGGAATCAGCTCCTACAATGAGCAGTTCTTC	CASSPHIGLAGISSYNEQFF
14	NA	NA	TRBJ1-5	TRBV6-5	TGTGCCAGCAGTACCCGACAGGACCATCAGCCCCAGCATTTT	CASSTRQDHQPQHF
13	TRBD1	few	TRBJ2-7	TRBV29-1	TGCAGCGTTGTCGGGACAGGGCGCTACGAGCAGTACTTC	CSVVGTGRYEQYF
15	NA	NA	TRBJ1-1	TRBV20-1	TGCAGTGCTAGTCCCTTAGACAGCCTAAACACTGAAGCTTTCTTT	CSASPLDSLNTEAFF
14	NA	many	TRBJ1-2	TRBV12-3/TRBV12-4	TGTGCCAGCAGTTTAGTTACAGGGTCTGGAGGCTACACCTTC	CASSLVTGSGGYTF
17	NA	NA	TRBJ2-1	TRBV7-2	TGTGCCAGCAGCTTAGTTATGAGGGTCGCGCTCCTCAATGAGCAGTTCTTC	CASSLVMRVALLNEQFF
15	TRBD1	NA	TRBJ2-2	TRBV5-1	TGCGCCAGCACACAGGGGATTCTTGGGACCGGGGAGCTGTTTTTT	CASTQGILGTGELFF
16	TRBD2	few	TRBJ2-3	TRBV7-3	TGTGCCAGCAGCGCCCACCTACTAGCGGATAGAGATACGCAGTATTTT	CASSAHLLADRDTQYF
19	NA	few	TRBJ1-1	TRBV4-1	TGCGCCAGCAGCCACCGCACTTACAGGGTTAGGAGTAGAAGCACTGAAGCTTTCTTT	CASSHRTYRVRSRSTEAFF
14	NA	few	TRBJ1-2	TRBV10-2	TGCGCCGCGGCATTAGTCGGACAGCCAGAACTGTACACCTTC	CAAALVGQPELYTF
15	TRBD2	few	TRBJ2-7	TRBV6-1	TGTGCCAGCAGTGAAGGACTAGCGGGGGCCTACGAGCAGTACTTC	CASSEGLAGAYEQYF
14	NA	many	TRBJ2-2	TRBV5-1	TGCGCCAGCAGCTTGCCGACTAGTACCGGGGAGCTGTTTTTT	CASSLPTSTGELFF
16	NA	NA	TRBJ1-1	TRBV4-1	TGCGCCAGCAGCCAAAGGTCGGCGACAGGTTCCACTGAAGCTTTCTTT	CASSQRSATGSTEAFF
18	NA	NA	TRBJ2-3	TRBV21-1	TGTGCCAGCAGCAAAGTGGGCCAGGAGAACTATTCCACAGATACGCAGTATTTT	CASSKVGQENYSTDTQYF
16	NA	NA	TRBJ2-7	TRBV5-1	TGCGCCAGCAGCCCGCGATGGGGGCGGGTCCCTCACGAGCAGTACTTC	CASSPRWGRVPHEQYF
14	NA	few	TRBJ2-7	TRBV11-1	TGTGCCAGCAGCTTAAGGGGGGAACCCTACGAGCAGTACTTC	CASSLRGEPYEQYF